This TCR beta chain was observed in a study of graft-versus-host responses after intestinal transplantation. The overall study: Induction with anti-thymocyte globulin, then tacrolimus and steroids for around three years, was given to all recipients.

Germline V gene sequence: CDR1 SGHKS, CDR2 YYEKEE (reference sequence). This CDR3 comprises 15 residues. Trimming took 1 base from V and 5 from J, leaving 16 bases between them. TCRdb's copy holds only in-frame clones and misses some; the assay was immunoSEQ multiplex PCR. The data show around 100,000 clones, roughly 93% seen once. Turning to this clone: The target antigen is unknown.

Study results and caveats: GvH clones surfaced in recipient marrow, some emerging earlier in ileum or blood. Graft-donor T cell macrochimerism in patients accompanied high graft-versus-host to host-versus-graft clonal ratios in allografts.

This chain links TRBV5-5 with TRBJ2-7; D may correspond to TRBD1 or TRBD2 (5 bases each). The specimen comprised unstimulated CD8+ T cells sorted from spleen or lymph node cells, sampled before transplant. The receptor was derived from a human donor who was the organ donor for an intestinal transplant. For the CDR3, the DNA is TGTGCCAGCAGCTTGTGGTGGGGGAGATCCCACGAGCAGTACTTC. The encoded protein is CASSLWWGRSHEQYF.